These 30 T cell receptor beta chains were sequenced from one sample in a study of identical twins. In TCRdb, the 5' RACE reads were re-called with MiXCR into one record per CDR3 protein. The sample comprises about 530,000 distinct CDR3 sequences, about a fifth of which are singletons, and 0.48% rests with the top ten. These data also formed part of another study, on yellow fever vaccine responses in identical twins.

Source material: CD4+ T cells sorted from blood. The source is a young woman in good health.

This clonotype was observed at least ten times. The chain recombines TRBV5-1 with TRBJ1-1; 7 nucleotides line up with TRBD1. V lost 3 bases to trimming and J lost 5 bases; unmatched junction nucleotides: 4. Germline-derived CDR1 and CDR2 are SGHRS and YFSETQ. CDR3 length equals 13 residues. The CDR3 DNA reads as TGCGCCAGCAGCTCGGGACAGAGGACTGAAGCTTTCTTT. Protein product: CASSSGQRTEAFF.

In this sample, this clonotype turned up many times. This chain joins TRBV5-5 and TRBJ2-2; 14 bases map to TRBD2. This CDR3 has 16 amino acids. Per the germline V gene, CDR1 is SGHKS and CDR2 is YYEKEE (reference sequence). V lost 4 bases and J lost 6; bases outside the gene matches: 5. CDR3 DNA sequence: TGTGCCAGCAGCCGACGACTAGCGGGAGGGCCCGGGGAGCTGTTTTTT. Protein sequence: CASSRRLAGGPGELFF.

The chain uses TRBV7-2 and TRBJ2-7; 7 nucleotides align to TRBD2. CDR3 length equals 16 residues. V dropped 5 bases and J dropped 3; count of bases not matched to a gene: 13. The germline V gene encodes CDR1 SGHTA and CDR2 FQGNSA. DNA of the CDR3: TGTGCCAGCAGCCTCTCCGCCGCCGCGGGAGTCTACGAGCAGTACTTC. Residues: CASSLSAAAGVYEQYF.

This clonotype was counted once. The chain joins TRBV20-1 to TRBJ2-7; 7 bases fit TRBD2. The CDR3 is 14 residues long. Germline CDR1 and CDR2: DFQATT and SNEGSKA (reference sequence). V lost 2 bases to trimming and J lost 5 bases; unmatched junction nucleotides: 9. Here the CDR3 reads CSARRLAASHEQYF. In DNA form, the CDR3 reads TGCAGTGCTAGAAGGCTAGCGGCTTCCCACGAGCAGTACTTC.

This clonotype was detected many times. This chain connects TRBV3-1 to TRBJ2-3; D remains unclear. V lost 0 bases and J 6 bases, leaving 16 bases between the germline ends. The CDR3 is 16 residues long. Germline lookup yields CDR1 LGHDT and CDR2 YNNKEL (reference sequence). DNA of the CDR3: TGTGCCAGCAGCCAAGAGCGGCTGTCGATAATGGATACGCAGTATTTT. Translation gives CASSQERLSIMDTQYF.

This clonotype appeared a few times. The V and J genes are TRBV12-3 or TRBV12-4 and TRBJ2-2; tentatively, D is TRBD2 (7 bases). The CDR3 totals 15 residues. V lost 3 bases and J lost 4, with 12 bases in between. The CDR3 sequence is CASSFGGLGTGELFF. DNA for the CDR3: TGTGCCAGCAGTTTCGGGGGGCTCGGCACCGGGGAGCTGTTTTTT.

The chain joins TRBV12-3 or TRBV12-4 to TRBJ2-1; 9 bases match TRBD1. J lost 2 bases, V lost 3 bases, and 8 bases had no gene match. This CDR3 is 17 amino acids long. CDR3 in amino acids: CASSFTPGTGPYNEQFF. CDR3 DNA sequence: TGTGCCAGCAGTTTCACACCCGGGACAGGGCCCTACAATGAGCAGTTCTTC.

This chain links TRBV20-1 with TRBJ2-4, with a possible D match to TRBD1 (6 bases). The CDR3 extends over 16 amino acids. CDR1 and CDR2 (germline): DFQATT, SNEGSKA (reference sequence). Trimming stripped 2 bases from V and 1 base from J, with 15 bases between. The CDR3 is CSARPGVGGAKNIQYF. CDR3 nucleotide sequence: TGCAGTGCTAGACCAGGGGTTGGGGGTGCCAAAAACATTCAGTACTTC.

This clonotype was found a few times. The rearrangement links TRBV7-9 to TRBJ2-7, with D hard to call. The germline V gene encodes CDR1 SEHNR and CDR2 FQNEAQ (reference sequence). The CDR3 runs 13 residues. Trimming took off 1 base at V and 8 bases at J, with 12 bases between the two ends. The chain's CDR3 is CASSLDLKRQQYV. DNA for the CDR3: TGTGCCAGCAGCTTAGATTTGAAGCGCCAGCAGTACGTC.

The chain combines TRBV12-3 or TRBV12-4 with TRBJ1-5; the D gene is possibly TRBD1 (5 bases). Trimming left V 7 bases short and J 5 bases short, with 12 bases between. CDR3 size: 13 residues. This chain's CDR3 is CASTQGRDQPQHF. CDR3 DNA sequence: TGTGCCAGCACCCAGGGAAGGGATCAGCCCCAGCATTTT.

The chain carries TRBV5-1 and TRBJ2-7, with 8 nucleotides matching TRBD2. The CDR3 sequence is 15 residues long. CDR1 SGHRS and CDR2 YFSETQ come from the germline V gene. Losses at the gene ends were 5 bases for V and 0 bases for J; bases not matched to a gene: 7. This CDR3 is CASSPTSESSYEQYV. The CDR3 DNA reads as TGCGCCAGCAGTCCGACTAGCGAGAGCTCCTACGAGCAGTACGTC.

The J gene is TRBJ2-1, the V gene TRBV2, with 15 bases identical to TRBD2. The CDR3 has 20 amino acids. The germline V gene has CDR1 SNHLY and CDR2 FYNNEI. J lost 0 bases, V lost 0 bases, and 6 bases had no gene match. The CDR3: CASSEARGLAGGSSYNEQFF. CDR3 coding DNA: TGTGCCAGCAGTGAAGCGCGAGGACTAGCGGGAGGGAGCTCCTACAATGAGCAGTTCTTC.

CDR3 sequence: CASSQLDSNEKLFF. As DNA, the CDR3 is TGTGCCAGCAGCCAACTAGACAGTAATGAAAAACTGTTTTTT. V gene TRBV28 combines with J gene TRBJ1-4; a possible D gene is TRBD1 (5 bases). V lost 6 bases and J 4 bases, leaving 12 bases between the germline ends. CDR1 and CDR2 from the germline V gene are MDHEN and SYDVKM. CDR3 size: 14 residues.

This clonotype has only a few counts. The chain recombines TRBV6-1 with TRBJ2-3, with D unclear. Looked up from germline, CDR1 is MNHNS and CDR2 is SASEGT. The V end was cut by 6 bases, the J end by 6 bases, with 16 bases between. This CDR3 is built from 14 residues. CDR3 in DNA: TGTGCCAGCAGCGAAACCATCTCTGGGGATACGCAGTATTTT. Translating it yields CASSETISGDTQYF.

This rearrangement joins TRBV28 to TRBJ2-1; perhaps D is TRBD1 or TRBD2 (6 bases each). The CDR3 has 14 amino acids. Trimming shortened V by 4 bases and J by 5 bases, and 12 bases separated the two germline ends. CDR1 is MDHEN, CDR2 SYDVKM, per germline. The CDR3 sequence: CASSWRGAHNEQFF. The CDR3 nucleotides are TGTGCCAGCAGTTGGAGGGGGGCTCACAATGAGCAGTTCTTC.

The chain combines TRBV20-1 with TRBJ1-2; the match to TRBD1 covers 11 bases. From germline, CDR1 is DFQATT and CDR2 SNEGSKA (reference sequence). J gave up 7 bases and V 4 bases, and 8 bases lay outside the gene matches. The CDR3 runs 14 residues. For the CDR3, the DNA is TGCAGTGCTACTTCCGGGACAGGGGGTTTTGGCTACACCTTC. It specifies CSATSGTGGFGYTF.

The CDR3 DNA reads as TGTGCCACCAGTGATTTGCCCAGGGGACCCTACAATGAGCAGTTCTTC. It specifies CATSDLPRGPYNEQFF. The chain carries TRBV24-1 and TRBJ2-1; weak D call: TRBD1 (6 bases). The V and J ends lost 0 bases and 2 bases respectively, with 10 bases between them. Germline lookup yields CDR1 KGHDR and CDR2 SFDVKD. The length of the CDR3 is 16 residues.

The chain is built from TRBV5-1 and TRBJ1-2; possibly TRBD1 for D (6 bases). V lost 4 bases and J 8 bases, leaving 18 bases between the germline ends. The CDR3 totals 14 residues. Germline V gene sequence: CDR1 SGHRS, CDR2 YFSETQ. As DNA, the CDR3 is TGCGCCAGCAGCCCGGGGGACACCTCCAGCGGCTACACCTTC. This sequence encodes CASSPGDTSSGYTF.

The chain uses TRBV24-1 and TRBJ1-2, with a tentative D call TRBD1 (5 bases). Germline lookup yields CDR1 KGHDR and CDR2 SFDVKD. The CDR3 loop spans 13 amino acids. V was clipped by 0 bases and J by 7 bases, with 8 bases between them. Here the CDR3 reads CATSDLPGGGYTF. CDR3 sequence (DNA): TGTGCCACCAGTGATTTGCCGGGGGGTGGCTACACCTTC.

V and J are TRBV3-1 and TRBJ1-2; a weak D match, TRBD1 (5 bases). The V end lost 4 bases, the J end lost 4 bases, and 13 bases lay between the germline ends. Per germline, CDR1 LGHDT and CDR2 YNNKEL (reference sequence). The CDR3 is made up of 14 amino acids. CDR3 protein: CASSPSQGVYGYTF. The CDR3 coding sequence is TGTGCCAGCAGCCCCTCCCAAGGGGTCTATGGCTACACCTTC.

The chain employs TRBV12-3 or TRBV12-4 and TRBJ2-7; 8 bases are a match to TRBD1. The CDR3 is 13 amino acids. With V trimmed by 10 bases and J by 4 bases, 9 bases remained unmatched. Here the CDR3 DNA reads TGTGCCATACACCAGGGGGCGCGGTACGAGCAGTACTTC. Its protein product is CAIHQGARYEQYF.

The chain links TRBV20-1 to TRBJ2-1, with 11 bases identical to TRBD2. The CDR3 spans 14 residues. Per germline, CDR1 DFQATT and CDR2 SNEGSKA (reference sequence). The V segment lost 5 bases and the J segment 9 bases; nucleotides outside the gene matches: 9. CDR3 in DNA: TGCAGTGCTCAGCCGACTAGCGGGATGTTTGAGCAGTTCTTC. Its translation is CSAQPTSGMFEQFF.

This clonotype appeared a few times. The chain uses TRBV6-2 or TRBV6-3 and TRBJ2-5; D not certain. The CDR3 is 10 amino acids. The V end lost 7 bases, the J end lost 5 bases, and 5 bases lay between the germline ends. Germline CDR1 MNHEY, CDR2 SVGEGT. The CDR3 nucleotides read TGTGCCAGCATGGATGAGACCCAGTACTTC. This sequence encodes CASMDETQYF.

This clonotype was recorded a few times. Here the CDR3 DNA reads TGTGCCAGCAGTTTAGTGGGGTACAATCAGCCCCAGCATTTT. Protein: CASSLVGYNQPQHF. V gene TRBV27 combines with J gene TRBJ1-5; D remains unclear. Trimming cost V 2 bases and J 3 bases, with 8 bases left between them. The CDR3 loop spans 14 amino acids. Germline CDR1 and CDR2: MNHEY and SMNVEV (reference sequence).

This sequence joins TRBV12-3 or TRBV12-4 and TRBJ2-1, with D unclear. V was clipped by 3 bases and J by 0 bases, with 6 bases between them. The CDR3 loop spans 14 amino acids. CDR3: CASSLQASYNEQFF. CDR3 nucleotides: TGTGCCAGCAGTTTGCAGGCCTCCTACAATGAGCAGTTCTTC.

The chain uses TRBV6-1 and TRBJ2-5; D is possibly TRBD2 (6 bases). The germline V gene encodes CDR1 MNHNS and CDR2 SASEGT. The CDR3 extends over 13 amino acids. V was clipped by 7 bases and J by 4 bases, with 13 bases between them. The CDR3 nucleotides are TGTGCCAGCACCCACACGGGAGTAGAGACCCAGTACTTC. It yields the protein CASTHTGVETQYF.

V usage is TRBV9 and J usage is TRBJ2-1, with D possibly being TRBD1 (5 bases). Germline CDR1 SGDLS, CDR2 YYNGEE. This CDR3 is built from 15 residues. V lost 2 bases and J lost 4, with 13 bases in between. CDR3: CASSVGPDTYNEQFF. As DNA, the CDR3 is TGTGCCAGCAGCGTGGGGCCCGACACTTACAATGAGCAGTTCTTC.

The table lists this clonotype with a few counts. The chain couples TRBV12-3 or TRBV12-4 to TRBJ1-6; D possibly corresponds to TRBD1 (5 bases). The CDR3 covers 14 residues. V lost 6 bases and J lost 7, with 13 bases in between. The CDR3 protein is CASRPGPSNSPLHF. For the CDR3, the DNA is TGTGCCAGCAGACCGGGACCTTCCAATTCACCCCTCCACTTT.

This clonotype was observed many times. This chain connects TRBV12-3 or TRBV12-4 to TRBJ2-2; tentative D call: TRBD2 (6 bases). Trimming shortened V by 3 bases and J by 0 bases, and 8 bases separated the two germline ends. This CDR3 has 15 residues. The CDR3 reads CASSLGLSNTGELFF. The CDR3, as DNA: TGTGCCAGCAGTTTGGGACTTTCGAACACCGGGGAGCTGTTTTTT.

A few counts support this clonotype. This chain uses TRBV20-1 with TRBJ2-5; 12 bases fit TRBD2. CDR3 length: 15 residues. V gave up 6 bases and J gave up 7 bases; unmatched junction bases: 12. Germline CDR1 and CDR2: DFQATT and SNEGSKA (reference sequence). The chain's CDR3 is CSATPQTSGGGTQYF. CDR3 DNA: TGCAGTGCCACACCTCAGACTAGCGGGGGTGGGACCCAGTACTTC.